This T cell receptor (beta chain) was captured by sequencing in a study of healthy donors' naive CD4 and CD8 T cells. Sorting defined naive CD4+ as CD4+CD8-CD45RO-CD45RA+ and naive CD8+ as CD8+CD4-CD45RA+CD27bright. A linear amplification protocol produced the TCR libraries from 450 to 500 ng of total RNA. TCRdb re-derived calls from the reads in MiXCR, one entry per CDR3 protein. The data hold some 190,000 distinct CDR3 sequences, with over 60% observed a single time. Germline CDR1 and CDR2: LNHDA and SQIVND (reference sequence). This CDR3 is built from 13 residues. Unmatched junction bases numbered 4, after V lost 7 bases and J lost 3 bases.

This sequence joins TRBV19 and TRBJ1-1, with 8 nucleotides matching TRBD1. What was sequenced was naive CD4+ and CD8+ T cells sorted from blood, pooled from several donors. The receptor comes from a pool of human donors in good health; the sample pools cells from several healthy donors. CDR3 sequence: CASIRQGYTEAFF. The CDR3 nucleotides read TGTGCCAGTATCCGACAGGGGTACACTGAAGCTTTCTTT.